This entry lists 21 T cell receptor beta chains sequenced from one sample in a study of cytomegalovirus exposure and HLA in healthy donors. Researchers ran the PCR with 60 Vbeta and 13 Jbeta primers. Sequencing was performed with immunoSEQ multiplex PCR; in TCRdb, only in-frame clones are kept and a portion is missing. The data show about 200,000 clones, under 85% seen once. Source material: PBMCs. Every receptor here comes from a man aged 45-60 years in good health and CMV-seronegative.

This chain links TRBV2 with TRBJ2-5, with TRBD2 matching over 13 bases. The CDR3 consists of 16 residues. Trimming took 6 bases from V and 7 from J; bases not matched to a gene: 11. From germline, CDR1 is SNHLY and CDR2 FYNNEI. This CDR3 is CASRSGTSGAEGTQYF. The DNA of the CDR3 is TGTGCCAGCAGGTCCGGGACTAGCGGGGCCGAGGGGACCCAGTACTTC.

This CDR3 is CASSTSGRAGEQYF. The CDR3 nucleotides read TGTGCCAGCAGTACTAGCGGGAGGGCGGGGGAGCAGTACTTC. The chain joins TRBV6-1 to TRBJ2-7, with 13 positions matching TRBD2. V was clipped by 5 bases and J by 7 bases; unmatched bases: 5. The V gene's germline CDR1 is MNHNS and CDR2 SASEGT. The CDR3 has 14 amino acids.

This clone was seen only once. The gene calls are TRBV28 and TRBJ2-6, with D perhaps TRBD2 (7 bases). There are 16 residues in the CDR3. Trimming removed 6 bases at V and 4 bases at J, with 16 bases between. Germline CDR1 reads MDHEN; CDR2 reads SYDVKM. CDR3: CASRASGGQGANVLTF. In DNA, the CDR3 is TGTGCCAGCAGAGCCTCGGGGGGCCAAGGGGCCAACGTCCTGACTTTC.

This clone was picked up a small number of times. The chain combines TRBV2 with TRBJ2-7, with 7 bases lining up with TRBD1. CDR3 length: 14 residues. The V segment lost 6 bases and the J segment 0 bases; nucleotides outside the gene matches: 5. From germline, CDR1 is SNHLY and CDR2 FYNNEI. DNA for the CDR3: TGTGCCAGCAGGGAGACAGGGAGCTCCTACGAGCAGTACTTC. The encoded protein is CASRETGSSYEQYF.

This clone has more than one count but fewer than ten. The chain is built from TRBV28 and TRBJ1-1; no definite D call. The CDR3 is 16 amino acids. V lost 8 bases to trimming and J lost 4 bases, with 23 bases between them. In germline, CDR1 is MDHEN, CDR2 SYDVKM. The CDR3 DNA reads TGTGCCAGCTCCCCAATTTACGACGGTGCGGGCACTGAAGCTTTCTTT. It yields the protein CASSPIYDGAGTEAFF.

The chain has TRBV27 and TRBJ2-6; 8 bases fit TRBD2. J lost 0 bases, V lost 4 bases, and 14 bases had no gene match. The CDR3 extends over 20 amino acids. Germline-derived CDR1 and CDR2 are MNHEY and SMNVEV (reference sequence). CDR3 amino acids: CASSWFGLASSNSGANVLTF. CDR3 coding DNA: TGTGCCAGCAGTTGGTTCGGACTAGCCTCTTCAAACTCTGGGGCCAACGTCCTGACTTTC.

The rearrangement links TRBV12-5 to TRBJ2-7; no reliable D call. Trimming left V 5 bases short and J 7 bases short, with 9 bases between. From germline, CDR1 is LGHNT and CDR2 FRNRAP. There are 11 residues in the CDR3. Here the CDR3 DNA reads TGTGCTAGTGGTCTCGAGAGGGAGCAGTACTTC. This sequence encodes CASGLEREQYF.

The chain has TRBV4-2 and TRBJ1-5; 8 bases map to TRBD1. Looked up from germline, CDR1 is LGHNA and CDR2 is YNFKEQ. The V segment lost 3 bases and the J segment 9 bases; nucleotides outside the gene matches: 4. The CDR3 sequence is 13 residues long. CDR3 region: CASSHADRAPQHF. CDR3 coding DNA: TGTGCCAGCAGCCACGCGGACAGGGCGCCCCAGCATTTT.

The gene calls are TRBV7-2 and TRBJ2-7; 13 bases map to TRBD2. The CDR3 contains 18 residues. The ends lost 2 bases at V and 4 bases at J; junction bases unmatched: 11. Germline V gene data show CDR1 as SGHTA and CDR2 as FQGNSA. Here the CDR3 DNA reads TGTGCCAGCAGCTTACCCGTAGGGACTAGCGGGATCGGATACGAGCAGTACTTC. It encodes CASSLPVGTSGIGYEQYF. The full variable domain, its missing parts supplied by reference TRBV7-2 and TRBJ2-7, is GAGVSQSPSNKVTEKGKDVELRCDPISGHTALYWYRQSLGQGLEFLIYFQGNSAPDKSGLPSDRFSAERTGGSVSTLTIQRTQQEDSAVYLCASSLPVGTSGIGYEQYFGPGTRLTVT.

This clone was counted between two and nine times. V and J are TRBV7-8 and TRBJ2-3, with TRBD2 matching 13 bases. CDR1 and CDR2 (germline): SGHVS, FQNEAQ. CDR3 length: 16 residues. After removal of 4 bases from V and 1 base from J, the junction contained 2 bases not matched to a gene. CDR3 in DNA: TGTGCCAGCAGCTCAGGACTAGCGGGAGGCACAGATACGCAGTATTTT. Its protein product is CASSSGLAGGTDTQYF.

The V call is TRBV9, the J call TRBJ2-1; 10 bases line up with TRBD2. V lost 3 bases and J lost 4; bases outside the gene matches: 13. CDR1 is SGDLS and CDR2 is YYNGEE in the germline V gene. CDR3 length equals 18 residues. CDR3 in amino acids: CASSDQRGGLAEYNEQFF. The CDR3 coding sequence is TGTGCCAGCAGCGACCAAAGGGGAGGACTAGCGGAGTACAATGAGCAGTTCTTC.

The J gene is TRBJ2-7, the V gene TRBV5-6, with 7 bases lining up with TRBD2. Per germline, CDR1 SGHDT and CDR2 YYEEEE. There are 13 residues in the CDR3. V lost 5 bases and J lost 0; bases outside the gene matches: 2. In DNA form, the CDR3 reads TGTGCCAGCAGGCTAGCGGTCTCCTACGAGCAGTACTTC. Translating it yields CASRLAVSYEQYF.

Only a few counts were recorded for this clone. The same CDR3 also results from other DNA sequences found in this sample. The CDR3 DNA sequence: TGCGCCAGCAGCTCCGGGACAGGATCCTACGAGCAGTACTTC. Amino acids: CASSSGTGSYEQYF. The chain uses TRBV5-1 and TRBJ2-7; 8 nucleotides line up with TRBD1. CDR1 is SGHRS and CDR2 is YFSETQ in the germline V gene. The CDR3 sequence is 14 residues long. The trim removed 3 bases at V and 1 base at J, leaving 3 bases unmatched.

V and J are TRBV28 and TRBJ2-5; 12 bases are shared with TRBD2. This CDR3 has 16 amino acids. Unmatched junction bases numbered 8, after V lost 4 bases and J lost 5 bases. Germline V gene sequence: CDR1 MDHEN, CDR2 SYDVKM. CDR3 in DNA: TGTGCCAGCAGTTCCCTACTAGCGGGAGGTATGGAGACCCAGTACTTC. This gives the protein CASSSLLAGGMETQYF.

This rearrangement joins TRBV11-2 to TRBJ2-3; no clear D gene. CDR1 SGHAT and CDR2 FQNNGV come from the germline V gene. The length of the CDR3 is 12 residues. The V end was cut by 5 bases, the J end by 1 base, with 4 bases between. The CDR3 spells CASSARTDTQYF. The DNA of the CDR3 is TGTGCCAGCAGCGCGCGCACAGATACGCAGTATTTT.

The genes are TRBV5-6 and TRBJ1-1; TRBD1 matches 12 bases. Germline-derived CDR1 and CDR2 are SGHDT and YYEEEE. This CDR3 is built from 17 residues. The V segment lost 2 bases and the J segment 2 bases; nucleotides outside the gene matches: 7. CDR3 residues: CASSLGTGGAFNTEAFF. The CDR3 coding sequence is TGTGCCAGCAGCTTAGGGACAGGGGGCGCATTTAACACTGAAGCTTTCTTT.

This clone was seen a single time. The chain links TRBV27 to TRBJ2-3, with 10 nucleotides matching TRBD1. V was pared by 8 bases and J by 0 bases, with 11 bases of the junction left unmatched. The CDR3 contains 17 residues. From germline, CDR1 is MNHEY and CDR2 SMNVEV (reference sequence). CDR3 coding DNA: TGTGCCAGCTTACCGGGACAGGGGTACCCTAGCACAGATACGCAGTATTTT. The encoded protein is CASLPGQGYPSTDTQYF.

The chain links TRBV25-1 to TRBJ1-2, with 7 nucleotides matching TRBD1. Germline-derived CDR1 and CDR2 are MGHDK and SYGVNS. The junction had 14 bases not matched to a gene; V was cut back by 2 bases and J by 8 bases. The CDR3 spans 16 residues. The CDR3 region has the DNA TGTGCCAGCAGTGAAGGGACAGCCTTTGAGGGGGAGGGCTACACCTTC. Translating it yields CASSEGTAFEGEGYTF.

The rearrangement links TRBV19 to TRBJ1-2, with TRBD1 matching over 9 bases. The length of the CDR3 is 12 residues. V dropped 8 bases and J dropped 6; count of bases not matched to a gene: 4. The germline CDR1 and CDR2 sequences are LNHDA and SQIVND (reference sequence). In nucleotides, the CDR3 is TGTGCCAGTCGGGACAGGGTTAATGGCTACACCTTC. Protein product: CASRDRVNGYTF. The full variable domain, its missing parts supplied by reference TRBV19 and TRBJ1-2, is DGGITQSPKYLFRKEGQNVTLSCEQNLNHDAMYWYRQDPGQGLRLIYYSQIVNDFQKGDIAEGYSVSREKKESFPLTVTSAQKNPTAFYLCASRDRVNGYTFGSGTRLTVV.

This clone was found once. The DNA for the CDR3 is TGTGCCAGCGGCGACTCAGACCGTCTCTCCTACGAGCAGTACTTC. This codes for CASGDSDRLSYEQYF. This rearrangement joins TRBV28 to TRBJ2-7; D not resolved. The CDR3 is 15 amino acids. V gave up 8 bases and J gave up 0 bases, with 17 bases separating them. CDR1 and CDR2 (germline): MDHEN, SYDVKM.

This clone was detected once. This sequence joins TRBV6-5 and TRBJ2-7; weak D call: TRBD1 (5 bases). The CDR3 contains 13 residues. V shed 8 bases and J shed 0 bases, with 11 bases lying between them. Germline-derived CDR1 and CDR2 are MNHEY and SVGAGI. The CDR3 coding sequence is TGTGCCAGCGCCAGGGCAAGCTCCTACGAGCAGTACTTC. Amino acids: CASARASSYEQYF.